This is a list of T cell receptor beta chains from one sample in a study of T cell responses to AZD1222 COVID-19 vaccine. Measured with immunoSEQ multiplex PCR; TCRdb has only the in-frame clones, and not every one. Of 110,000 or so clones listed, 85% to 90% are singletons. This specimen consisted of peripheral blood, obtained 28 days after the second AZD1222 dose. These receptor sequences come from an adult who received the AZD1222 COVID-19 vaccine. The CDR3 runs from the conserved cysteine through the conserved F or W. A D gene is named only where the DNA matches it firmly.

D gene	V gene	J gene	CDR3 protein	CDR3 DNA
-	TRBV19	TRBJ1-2	CASSIIQGRLGGYTF	TGTGCCAGTAGTATAATACAGGGCAGGCTTGGAGGCTACACCTTC
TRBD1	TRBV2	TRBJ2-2	CATRDRGLPGELFF	TGTGCCACCAGAGACAGGGGGCTTCCCGGGGAGCTGTTTTTT
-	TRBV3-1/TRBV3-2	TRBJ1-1	CASSRRQALSHRAFF	TGTGCCAGCAGCCGGCGACAGGCCCTCTCCCACCGAGCTTTCTTT
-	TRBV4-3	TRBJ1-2	CASSRGAGYGYTF	TGCGCCAGCAGCAGAGGGGCAGGCTATGGCTACACCTTC
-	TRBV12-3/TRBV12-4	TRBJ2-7	CASSSDTREQYF	TGTGCCAGCAGTTCGGACACTAGGGAGCAGTACTTC
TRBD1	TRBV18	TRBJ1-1	CASSPVQGGFEAFF	TGTGCCAGCTCACCCGTACAGGGGGGGTTTGAAGCTTTCTTT
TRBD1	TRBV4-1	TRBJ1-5	CASSQGRGQKNQPQHF	TGCGCCAGCAGCCAAGGGCGGGGACAGAAGAATCAGCCCCAGCATTTT
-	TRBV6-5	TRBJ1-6	CASSFFGNNSPLHF	TGTGCCAGCAGTTTCTTTGGTAATAATTCACCCCTCCACTTT
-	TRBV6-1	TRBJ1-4	CASSEPGTSEKLFF	TGTGCCAGCAGTGAACCCGGGACGTCTGAAAAACTGTTTTTT
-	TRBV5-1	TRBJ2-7	CASSLAGVYEQYF	TGCGCCAGCAGCTTGGCAGGGGTCTACGAGCAGTACTTC
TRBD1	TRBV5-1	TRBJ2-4	CASSSKDRGIQYF	TGCGCCAGCAGCTCAAAGGACAGGGGCATTCAGTACTTC
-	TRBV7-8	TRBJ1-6	CASSLGGSNSYNSPLHF	TGTGCCAGCAGCTTAGGCGGCTCCAACTCCTATAATTCACCCCTCCACTTT
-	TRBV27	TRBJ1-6	CASRTGRDDSPLHF	TGTGCCAGCAGGACCGGCAGGGACGATTCACCCCTCCACTTT
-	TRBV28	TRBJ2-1	CASSLVLNGQFF	TGTGCCAGCAGCCTAGTATTGAACGGGCAGTTCTTC